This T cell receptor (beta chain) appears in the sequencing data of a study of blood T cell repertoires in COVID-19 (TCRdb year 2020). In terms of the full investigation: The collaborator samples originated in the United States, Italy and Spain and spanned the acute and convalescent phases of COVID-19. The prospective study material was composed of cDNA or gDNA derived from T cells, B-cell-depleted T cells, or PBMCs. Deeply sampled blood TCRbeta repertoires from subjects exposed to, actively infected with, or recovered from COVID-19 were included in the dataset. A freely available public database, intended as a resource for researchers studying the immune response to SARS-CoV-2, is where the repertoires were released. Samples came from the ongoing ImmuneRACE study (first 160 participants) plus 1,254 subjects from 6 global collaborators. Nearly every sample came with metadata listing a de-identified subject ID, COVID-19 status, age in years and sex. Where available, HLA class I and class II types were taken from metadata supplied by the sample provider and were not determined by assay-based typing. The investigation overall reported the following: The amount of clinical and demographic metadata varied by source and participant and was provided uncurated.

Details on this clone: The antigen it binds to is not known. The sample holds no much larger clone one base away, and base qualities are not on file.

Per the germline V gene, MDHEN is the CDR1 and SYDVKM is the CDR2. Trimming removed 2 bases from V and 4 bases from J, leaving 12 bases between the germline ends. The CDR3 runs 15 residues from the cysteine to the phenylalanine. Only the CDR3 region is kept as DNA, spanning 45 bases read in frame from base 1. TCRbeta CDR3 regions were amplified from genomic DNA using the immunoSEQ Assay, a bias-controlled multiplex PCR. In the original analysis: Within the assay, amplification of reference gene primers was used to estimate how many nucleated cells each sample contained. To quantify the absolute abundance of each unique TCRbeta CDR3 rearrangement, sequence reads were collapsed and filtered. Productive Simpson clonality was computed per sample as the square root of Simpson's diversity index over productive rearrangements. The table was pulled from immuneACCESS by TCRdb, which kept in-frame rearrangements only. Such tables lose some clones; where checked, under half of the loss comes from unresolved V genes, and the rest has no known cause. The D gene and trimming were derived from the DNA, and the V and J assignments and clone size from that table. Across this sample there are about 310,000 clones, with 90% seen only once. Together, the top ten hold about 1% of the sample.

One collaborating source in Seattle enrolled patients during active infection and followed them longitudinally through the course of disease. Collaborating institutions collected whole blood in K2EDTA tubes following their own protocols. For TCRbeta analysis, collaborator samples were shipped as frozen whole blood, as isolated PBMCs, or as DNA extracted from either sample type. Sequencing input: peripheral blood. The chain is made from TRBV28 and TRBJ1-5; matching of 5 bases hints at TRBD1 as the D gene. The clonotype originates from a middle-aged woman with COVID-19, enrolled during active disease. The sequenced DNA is TGTGCCAGCAGTTTAGGAGGGGCCCTGAATCAGCCCCAGCATTTT. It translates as CASSLGGALNQPQHF.